Presented here are 27 T cell receptor beta chains from one specimen sequenced in a study of regulatory T cells in long-lasting Graves disease. For TCR beta, libraries came from iRepertoire HTBI primers and Arm-PCR of CDR3 regions. One entry per CDR3 protein, called by TCRdb with MiXCR from the multiplex PCR reads. The sample lists hundreds of thousands of distinct CDR3 sequences; about 30% were seen once. The time point denotes: persistent/refractory GD, antithyroid drugs over 5 years with positive TRAb. RNA isolated from PBMCs was used to make the TCR library. The input for sequencing was peripheral blood mononuclear cells (PBMCs), taken when the disease was refractory, from a patient treated with antithyroid drugs. All receptors come from a female donor with Graves disease.

The genes are TRBV7-9 and TRBJ1-4; D is uncertain. Trimming removed 2 bases at V and 0 bases at J, with 7 bases between. The germline gives CDR1 SEHNR, CDR2 FQNEAQ (reference sequence). This CDR3 is 15 amino acids long. CDR3 amino acids: CASSLWKSTNEKLFF. In nucleotides, the CDR3 is TGTGCCAGCAGCTTATGGAAGTCAACTAATGAAAAACTGTTTTTT.

This clonotype turned up a few times. The chain links TRBV6-1 to TRBJ2-7; TRBD2 aligns across 7 bases. The CDR3 extends over 16 amino acids. The junction had 13 bases not matched to a gene; V was cut back by 6 bases and J by 2 bases. CDR1 is MNHNS and CDR2 is SASEGT in the germline V gene. CDR3 nucleotide sequence: TGTGCCAGCAGCGCCCTTTCGCGGGAGTCCGCCTACGAGCAGTACTTC. It is translated as CASSALSRESAYEQYF.

This clonotype has more than one count but fewer than ten. This chain connects TRBV30 to TRBJ2-5; 12 bases line up with TRBD2. The CDR3 contains 15 residues. Germline CDR1 is GTSNPN and CDR2 is SVGIG (reference sequence). V lost 3 bases and J lost 1; bases outside the gene matches: 3. The CDR3 reads CAWSPTSGSQETQYF. In DNA, the CDR3 is TGTGCCTGGAGCCCGACTAGCGGGAGCCAAGAGACCCAGTACTTC.

This clonotype was found a few times. The CDR3 sequence: CASSLGRGATNEKLFF. CDR3 nucleotides: TGTGCCAGCAGCTTGGGTAGGGGAGCAACTAATGAAAAACTGTTTTTT. V usage is TRBV13 and J usage is TRBJ1-4, with a tentative D call TRBD1 (5 bases). This CDR3 comprises 16 residues. V lost 3 bases and J lost 0, with 11 bases in between. The germline CDR1 and CDR2 sequences are PRHDT and FYEKMQ (reference sequence).

This clonotype showed up just a few times. The J gene is TRBJ2-1, the V gene TRBV2; 10 bases align to TRBD2. This CDR3 comprises 17 residues. Trimming removed 5 bases from V and 0 bases from J; junction bases left unmatched: 7. Germline values: CDR1 SNHLY, CDR2 FYNNEI. The CDR3: CASSFNSGRSSYNEQFF. For the CDR3, the DNA is TGTGCCAGCAGTTTTAATAGCGGGAGGAGCTCCTACAATGAGCAGTTCTTC. Complete variable domain (other parts from reference TRBV2 and TRBJ2-1): EPEVTQTPSHQVTQMGQEVILRCVPISNHLYFYWYRQILGQKVEFLVSFYNNEISEKSEIFDDQFSVERPDGSNFTLKIRSTKLEDSAMYFCASSFNSGRSSYNEQFFGPGTRLTVL.

In its sample, this clonotype was seen many times. The chain joins TRBV2 to TRBJ1-4; no reliable D call. CDR3 size: 15 residues. The V end lost 0 bases, the J end lost 11 bases, and 16 bases lay between the germline ends. The germline V gene has CDR1 SNHLY and CDR2 FYNNEI. The CDR3 protein is CASSEALRAVVKLFF. The CDR3 DNA sequence: TGTGCCAGCAGTGAAGCGCTTCGGGCCGTTGTGAAACTGTTTTTT.

J is TRBJ2-7 and V is TRBV7-2, with 7 bases matching TRBD1. Per the germline V gene, CDR1 is SGHTA and CDR2 is FQGNSA. This CDR3 has 14 amino acids. The J segment lost 4 bases and the V segment lost 4 bases, leaving 7 bases of the junction unmatched. The CDR3 loop reads CASSYRQGWYEQYF. CDR3 nucleotides: TGTGCCAGCAGCTACAGACAGGGTTGGTACGAGCAGTACTTC.

The chain uses TRBV5-1 and TRBJ1-1, with a tentative D call TRBD1 (5 bases). V was clipped by 4 bases and J by 3 bases, with 13 bases between them. Germline loops: CDR1 SGHRS, CDR2 YFSETQ. The CDR3 is 14 amino acids. The CDR3 loop reads CASSQGWSYTEAFF. In nucleotides, the CDR3 is TGCGCCAGCAGCCAGGGATGGAGCTACACTGAAGCTTTCTTT.

This clonotype was counted a few times. V usage is TRBV10-2 and J usage is TRBJ2-7; no clear D gene. The germline V gene has CDR1 WSHSY and CDR2 SAAADI. V lost 5 bases, J lost 0 bases, and 8 bases lay in between. The CDR3 totals 13 residues. The CDR3 is CASSRQRSYEQYF. CDR3 bases: TGCGCCAGCAGTAGGCAGCGCTCCTACGAGCAGTACTTC.

The DNA of the CDR3 is TGCGCCAGCAGCTTGGACCAACTGGGCGGCTACACCTTC. Amino acid sequence: CASSLDQLGGYTF. The V and J genes are TRBV5-1 and TRBJ1-2; D unresolved. Germline V gene data show CDR1 as SGHRS and CDR2 as YFSETQ. CDR3 length equals 13 residues. V was clipped by 0 bases and J by 8 bases, with 11 bases between them.

The chain has TRBV7-9 and TRBJ1-2, with 9 bases aligning to TRBD1. This CDR3 spans 13 amino acids. Germline-derived CDR1 and CDR2 are SEHNR and FQNEAQ (reference sequence). J was trimmed by 3 bases and V by 9 bases; bases with no gene match: 5. CDR3 in amino acids: CASGQGTYYGYTF. CDR3 DNA: TGTGCCAGTGGACAGGGGACGTACTATGGCTACACCTTC.

This clonotype was counted between two and nine times. This chain connects TRBV30 to TRBJ1-1; D uncertain. This CDR3 contains 12 residues. The V end lost 0 bases, the J end lost 6 bases, and 8 bases lay between the germline ends. Germline V gives CDR1 GTSNPN, CDR2 SVGIG (reference sequence). The chain's CDR3 is CAWSVRRAEAFF. The CDR3 DNA sequence: TGTGCCTGGAGTGTACGACGAGCTGAAGCTTTCTTT.

This clonotype was seen a few times. The chain has TRBV2 and TRBJ1-2, with D tentatively TRBD1 (5 bases). There are 15 residues in the CDR3. CDR1 and CDR2 from the germline V gene are SNHLY and FYNNEI. V was trimmed by 3 bases and J by 4 bases, leaving 15 bases between them. CDR3 coding DNA: TGTGCCAGCAGTGAGTTTTCGGCAGGGACCTATGGCTACACCTTC. As protein: CASSEFSAGTYGYTF.

This clonotype has a handful of counts. The chain is built from TRBV5-1 and TRBJ1-1, with 8 bases fitting TRBD1. Trimming removed 1 base from V and 1 base from J; junction bases left unmatched: 6. The CDR3 is 16 amino acids. Looked up from germline, CDR1 is SGHRS and CDR2 is YFSETQ. The CDR3 DNA follows: TGCGCCAGCAGCTTGTCTCTCGGACAGGGGAACACTGAAGCTTTCTTT. Its protein is CASSLSLGQGNTEAFF.

The rearrangement links TRBV20-1 to TRBJ2-2; a weak D match, TRBD1 (5 bases). CDR1 DFQATT and CDR2 SNEGSKA come from the germline V gene (reference sequence). V lost 4 bases and J lost 0, with 18 bases in between. This CDR3 region has 17 residues. The CDR3 spells CSAISAKRQTNTGELFF. In nucleotides, the CDR3 is TGCAGTGCTATATCGGCGAAACGACAGACGAACACCGGGGAGCTGTTTTTT.

The gene calls are TRBV5-1 and TRBJ2-2; D uncertain. This CDR3 spans 15 amino acids. V shed 4 bases and J shed 0 bases, with 10 bases lying between them. Germline V gene data show CDR1 as SGHRS and CDR2 as YFSETQ. The chain's CDR3 is CASSTLEANTGELFF. In DNA, the CDR3 is TGCGCCAGCAGCACATTAGAGGCGAACACCGGGGAGCTGTTTTTT.

The chain employs TRBV6-2 or TRBV6-3 and TRBJ2-7, with TRBD1 matching over 7 bases. Trimming removed 7 bases from V and 4 bases from J; junction bases left unmatched: 7. In germline, CDR1 is MNHEY, CDR2 SVGEGT. The CDR3 extends over 13 amino acids. CDR3 residues: CASTRDSGYEQYF. CDR3 in DNA: TGTGCCAGCACAAGGGACAGCGGTTACGAGCAGTACTTC.

In its sample, this clonotype was seen many times. The chain recombines TRBV6-2 or TRBV6-3 with TRBJ2-7; 11 bases match TRBD2. Trimming at V came to 1 base and at J to 4 bases, leaving 9 bases not matched to a gene. The germline CDR1 and CDR2 sequences are MNHEY and SVGEGT. The CDR3 contains 17 residues. The CDR3 sequence: CASSYLTGTSGTYEQYF. The CDR3 region has the DNA TGTGCCAGCAGTTACTTGACCGGGACTAGCGGAACTTACGAGCAGTACTTC.

A word on this clonotype: One end of the junction fails to match germline, which may point to a read error. CDR3 DNA sequence: TGTGCTAGCAGCCGTCCTAGTAAGACCCAGTACTTC. It codes for CASSRPSKTQYF. V and J are TRBV12-3 or TRBV12-4 and TRBJ2-5; D unclear. The CDR3 has 12 amino acids.

The chain combines TRBV11-2 with TRBJ1-1; 8 bases line up with TRBD1. This CDR3 spans 13 amino acids. Per the germline V gene, CDR1 is SGHAT and CDR2 is FQNNGV. Trimming at V came to 6 bases and at J to 10 bases, leaving 10 bases not matched to a gene. CDR3 sequence reads: CASRGTRGLLAFF. Written as DNA, the CDR3 is TGTGCCAGCAGGGGGACCAGGGGGCTTTTAGCTTTCTTT.

The chain links TRBV2 to TRBJ1-5; tentatively, D is TRBD1 (5 bases). Per the germline V gene, CDR1 is SNHLY and CDR2 is FYNNEI. Deletions cut 3 bases from V and 0 bases from J, with 9 bases between. The CDR3 runs to 15 residues. The CDR3 sequence is CASSDRGISNQPQHF. For the CDR3, the DNA is TGTGCCAGCAGTGACCGGGGGATTAGCAATCAGCCCCAGCATTTT. Full variable domain (missing parts from reference TRBV2 and TRBJ1-5): EPEVTQTPSHQVTQMGQEVILRCVPISNHLYFYWYRQILGQKVEFLVSFYNNEISEKSEIFDDQFSVERPDGSNFTLKIRSTKLEDSAMYFCASSDRGISNQPQHFGDGTRLSIL.

This chain uses TRBV7-6 with TRBJ1-5, with 9 bases aligning to TRBD1. This CDR3 has 14 amino acids. Germline CDR1 and CDR2: SGHVS and FNYEAQ. The trim removed 5 bases at V and 6 bases at J, leaving 5 bases unmatched. The CDR3 sequence: CASSRDREGQPQHF. The CDR3 nucleotides read TGTGCCAGCAGCCGGGACAGGGAGGGTCAGCCCCAGCATTTT.

This chain uses TRBV20-1 with TRBJ2-3; the match to TRBD2 covers 9 bases. The CDR3 covers 15 residues. After removal of 6 bases from V and 2 bases from J, the junction contained 9 bases not matched to a gene. Germline CDR1 is DFQATT and CDR2 is SNEGSKA (reference sequence). The DNA of the CDR3 is TGCAGTGCCAGGGGAGCGGGAGGTTTCACAGATACGCAGTATTTT. This encodes CSARGAGGFTDTQYF.

The rearrangement links TRBV12-3 or TRBV12-4 to TRBJ2-2; D possibly corresponds to TRBD1 (6 bases). CDR3 size: 13 residues. The ends were cut back, 8 bases at V and 5 bases at J, with 12 bases in the middle. The CDR3 region has the DNA TGTGCCAGCCGGGACACTGAGACCGGGGAGCTGTTTTTT. Translation gives CASRDTETGELFF.

This clonotype was seen a handful of times. V and J are TRBV7-9 and TRBJ1-1, with D perhaps TRBD1 (6 bases). Germline V gene lookup returns CDR1 SEHNR and CDR2 FQNEAQ (reference sequence). The V end lost 6 bases, the J end lost 4 bases, and 12 bases lay between the germline ends. There are 13 residues in the CDR3. The CDR3 protein is CASSLRTATEAFF. The CDR3, as DNA: TGTGCCAGCAGTTTAAGGACAGCCACTGAAGCTTTCTTT.

The sample holds a few counts of this clonotype. The gene calls are TRBV5-1 and TRBJ1-4; D uncertain. The CDR3 loop spans 14 amino acids. Germline-derived CDR1 and CDR2 are SGHRS and YFSETQ. V was shortened by 0 bases and J by 5 bases, with 8 bases between the two germline ends. The CDR3 protein is CASSLVARNEKLFF. The DNA for the CDR3 is TGCGCCAGCAGCTTGGTAGCCAGAAATGAAAAACTGTTTTTT.

The CDR3 nucleotides are TGTGCCAGCAGCGCTTCCCCGGGGGGAGAGCAGTACTTC. Its protein is CASSASPGGEQYF. This chain connects TRBV9 to TRBJ2-7; TRBD2 aligns across 7 bases. The V and J ends lost 3 bases and 7 bases, in that order; junction bases with no gene match: 7. This CDR3 comprises 13 residues. In germline, CDR1 is SGDLS, CDR2 YYNGEE.